Shown below are 21 T cell receptor beta chains from a single sample sequenced in a study of CD8 T cells in ankylosing spondylitis. TCRdb independently ran MiXCR on the 5' RACE reads; one entry per CDR3 protein. The repertoire has 250,000 or so distinct CDR3 sequences, 20% to 30% of them found once; the top ten carry over 0.55%. Sequencing was carried out using blood, either unsorted or a sorted T cell fraction (not recorded which). The receptor set was obtained from a male donor with ankylosing spondylitis or in good health (not recorded which).

In its sample, this clonotype was seen many times. The chain joins TRBV3-1 to TRBJ2-3; 10 bases align to TRBD2. The ends lost 4 bases at V and 4 bases at J; junction bases unmatched: 5. The CDR3 runs 15 residues. From germline, CDR1 is LGHDT and CDR2 YNNKEL (reference sequence). CDR3 sequence reads: CASSPGGTSADTQYF. CDR3 nucleotides: TGTGCCAGCAGCCCGGGCGGGACTAGCGCAGATACGCAGTATTTT.

This clonotype appeared a few times. The V and J genes are TRBV7-3 and TRBJ2-1, with a possible D match to TRBD2 (6 bases). From germline, CDR1 is SGHTA and CDR2 FQGTGA. The CDR3 is 15 residues long. V was clipped by 3 bases and J by 4 bases, with 13 bases between them. CDR3 residues: CASSLESTRYNEQFF. The CDR3 DNA reads as TGTGCCAGCAGCTTGGAGTCGACTAGATACAATGAGCAGTTCTTC.

This clonotype was counted a few times. The chain couples TRBV29-1 to TRBJ1-4; unclear D gene. CDR1 SQVTM and CDR2 ANQGSEA come from the germline V gene. This CDR3 comprises 11 residues. Trimming took 4 bases from V and 4 from J, leaving 4 bases between them. As DNA, the CDR3 is TGCAGCGTTGTCATTAATGAAAAACTGTTTTTT. Its protein product is CSVVINEKLFF. The full variable domain, rest sourced from reference TRBV29-1 and TRBJ1-4, is SAVISQKPSRDICQRGTSLTIQCQVDSQVTMMFWYRQQPGQSLTLIATANQGSEATYESGFVIDKFPISRPNLTFSTLTVSNMSPEDSSIYLCSVVINEKLFFGSGTQLSVL.

The chain combines TRBV15 with TRBJ2-3; 7 bases map to TRBD2. Germline CDR1 and CDR2: LNHNV and YYDKDF (reference sequence). V lost 0 bases to trimming and J lost 2 bases; unmatched junction nucleotides: 5. The CDR3 has 16 residues. CDR3 nucleotides: TGTGCCACCAGCAGAGATAAGGGACTAACCACAGATACGCAGTATTTT. Its protein product is CATSRDKGLTTDTQYF.

This clonotype was recorded many times. J is TRBJ2-3 and V is TRBV12-3 or TRBV12-4; the D is unclear. The CDR3 totals 15 residues. Trimming cost V 1 base and J 0 bases, with 8 bases left between them. CDR3 in DNA: TGTGCCAGCAGTTTAGGCCCGCAGAGCACAGATACGCAGTATTTT. The encoded protein is CASSLGPQSTDTQYF.

There are many counts of this clonotype. This chain connects TRBV25-1 to TRBJ2-5, with unresolved D. Germline V gives CDR1 MGHDK, CDR2 SYGVNS. V lost 3 bases and J 1 base, leaving 9 bases between the germline ends. This CDR3 spans 14 amino acids. In DNA form, the CDR3 reads TGTGCCAGCAGTGAGGGTGGTGGCCAAGAGACCCAGTACTTC. It is translated as CASSEGGGQETQYF.

The V and J genes are TRBV2 and TRBJ2-3; 7 bases line up with TRBD1. This CDR3 comprises 14 residues. CDR1 is SNHLY and CDR2 is FYNNEI in the germline V gene. The V gene end was trimmed by 7 bases and the J gene end by 4 bases; junction bases not matched to a gene: 8. The CDR3 loop reads CASKTVQGSDTQYF. In DNA, the CDR3 is TGTGCCAGCAAAACAGTACAGGGGTCAGATACGCAGTATTTT.

This clonotype was detected many times. The V and J genes are TRBV29-1 and TRBJ2-3; D might be TRBD1 (7 bases). The length of the CDR3 is 13 residues. Trimming removed 7 bases at V and 4 bases at J, with 15 bases between. Germline CDR1 and CDR2: SQVTM and ANQGSEA. Here the CDR3 reads CSADQGGSDTQYF. CDR3 sequence (DNA): TGCAGCGCCGATCAGGGGGGCTCAGATACGCAGTATTTT.

The V call is TRBV4-2, the J call TRBJ1-1, with D hard to call. The CDR3 runs to 15 residues. The V end was cut by 1 base, the J end by 0 bases, with 9 bases between. Per the germline V gene, CDR1 is LGHNA and CDR2 is YNFKEQ. DNA of the CDR3: TGTGCCAGCAGCCAAGTGAGTCAGCTGAACACTGAAGCTTTCTTT. Translating it yields CASSQVSQLNTEAFF.

A few counts support this clonotype. CDR3 in amino acids: CSAVRATGGPQETQYF. In DNA, the CDR3 is TGCAGTGCCGTTAGAGCCACGGGGGGGCCTCAAGAGACCCAGTACTTC. The chain is built from TRBV20-1 and TRBJ2-5; 8 nucleotides align to TRBD2. With 6 bases clipped from V and 2 bases from J, the junction kept 14 bases outside the gene matches. Germline loops: CDR1 DFQATT, CDR2 SNEGSKA (reference sequence). CDR3 length: 16 amino acids.

This clonotype was seen more than once but under ten times. The chain employs TRBV20-1 and TRBJ1-5; no clear D. In germline, CDR1 is DFQATT, CDR2 SNEGSKA (reference sequence). Between the trimmed V and J ends, which lost 5 bases and 4 bases, there was a span of 21 bases. This CDR3 has 16 residues. The CDR3 loop reads CSASQPGPLGNQPQHF. Here the CDR3 DNA reads TGCAGTGCTTCCCAGCCTGGGCCTCTCGGGAATCAGCCCCAGCATTTT.

There are many counts of this clonotype. This rearrangement joins TRBV4-1 to TRBJ1-6; 8 nucleotides line up with TRBD1. Per the germline V gene, CDR1 is MGHRA and CDR2 is YSYEKL. This CDR3 comprises 15 residues. The V and J ends lost 1 base and 7 bases, in that order; junction bases with no gene match: 3. The CDR3 protein is CASSQGRTGNSPLHF. CDR3 in DNA: TGCGCCAGCAGCCAAGGCCGGACAGGGAATTCACCCCTCCACTTT.

The gene calls are TRBV20-1 and TRBJ2-3, with TRBD2 identical over 13 bases. Germline values: CDR1 DFQATT, CDR2 SNEGSKA (reference sequence). V shed 6 bases and J 3 bases; nucleotides not matched to a gene: 9. The length of the CDR3 is 16 residues. The CDR3 sequence is CSAQPPGLAGTDTQYF. The CDR3 nucleotides are TGCAGTGCACAACCCCCGGGACTAGCGGGGACAGATACGCAGTATTTT.

This sequence joins TRBV5-1 and TRBJ1-4, with 9 bases aligning to TRBD1. CDR1 SGHRS and CDR2 YFSETQ come from the germline V gene. The CDR3 sequence is 14 residues long. After removal of 6 bases from V and 5 bases from J, the junction contained 5 bases not matched to a gene. The CDR3 reads CASNPGQGNEKLFF. As DNA, the CDR3 is TGCGCCAGCAATCCGGGACAGGGAAATGAAAAACTGTTTTTT.

This clonotype was picked up many times. The chain recombines TRBV7-9 with TRBJ2-7, with 9 bases matching TRBD1. This CDR3 is 15 amino acids long. Losses at the gene ends were 4 bases for V and 7 bases for J; bases not matched to a gene: 11. Germline lookup yields CDR1 SEHNR and CDR2 FQNEAQ (reference sequence). The DNA of the CDR3 is TGTGCCAGCAGCTCCCTCGGGGGACAGGGCGAAGAGCAGTACTTC. Its protein is CASSSLGGQGEEQYF. Drawing the rest from reference TRBV7-9 and TRBJ2-7, the complete variable domain is DTGVSQNPRHKITKRGQNVTFRCDPISEHNRLYWYRQTLGQGPEFLTYFQNEAQLEKSRLLSDRFSAERPKGSFSTLEIQRTEQGDSAMYLCASSSLGGQGEEQYFGPGTRLTVT.

V gene TRBV7-2 combines with J gene TRBJ2-5, with TRBD2 matching over 7 bases. Germline values: CDR1 SGHTA, CDR2 FQGNSA. The CDR3 spans 14 residues. The V and J ends lost 4 bases and 5 bases, in that order; junction bases with no gene match: 7. CDR3 DNA sequence: TGTGCCAGCAGCTCCGAGCGGGGTGAGGAGACCCAGTACTTC. It translates to CASSSERGEETQYF. The entire variable domain, with the rest obtained from reference TRBV7-2 and TRBJ2-5, is as follows: GAGVSQSPSNKVTEKGKDVELRCDPISGHTALYWYRQSLGQGLEFLIYFQGNSAPDKSGLPSDRFSAERTGGSVSTLTIQRTQQEDSAVYLCASSSERGEETQYFGPGTRLLVL.

This clonotype was seen once. This chain joins TRBV30 and TRBJ2-1; D is possibly TRBD1 or TRBD2 (5 bases each). This CDR3 has 12 residues. CDR1 GTSNPN and CDR2 SVGIG come from the germline V gene (reference sequence). The V gene lost 0 bases and the J gene lost 8 bases, with 8 bases spanning the gap. The CDR3 bases are TGTGCCTGGAGTGTGGTGGGACATGAGCAGTTCTTC. The encoded protein is CAWSVVGHEQFF.

The chain couples TRBV28 to TRBJ1-1; D gene ambiguous. Germline V CDR1 and CDR2: MDHEN, SYDVKM. The CDR3 is made up of 13 amino acids. Trimming left V 7 bases short and J 7 bases short, with 16 bases between. The CDR3, as DNA: TGTGCCAGCACCCTCCCTAATGGAATTGAAGCTTTCTTT. It codes for CASTLPNGIEAFF.

This clonotype was observed a few times. This chain connects TRBV6-5 to TRBJ2-7, with D tentatively TRBD2 (6 bases). Between the trimmed V and J ends, which lost 0 bases and 4 bases, there was a span of 13 bases. The CDR3 has 15 residues. Germline CDR1 MNHEY, CDR2 SVGAGI. The CDR3 here is CASSYSGGVAYEQYF. The CDR3 DNA follows: TGTGCCAGCAGTTACTCCGGAGGGGTCGCGTACGAGCAGTACTTC.

This sequence joins TRBV10-3 and TRBJ2-7; weak D call: TRBD1 (6 bases). Germline assignment: CDR1 ENHRY and CDR2 SYGVKD. V lost 3 bases and J 5 bases, leaving 14 bases between the germline ends. CDR3 length: 14 residues. This CDR3 reads CAISERGTVNEQYF. Here the CDR3 DNA reads TGTGCCATCAGTGAAAGGGGGACGGTAAACGAGCAGTACTTC.

This clonotype appeared many times. The chain carries TRBV5-1 and TRBJ1-1; D is ambiguous. V dropped 4 bases and J dropped 3 bases, with 13 bases sitting between them. CDR3 size: 14 residues. Germline-derived CDR1 and CDR2 are SGHRS and YFSETQ. This chain's CDR3 is CASSDVGRDTEAFF. In DNA, the CDR3 is TGCGCCAGCAGCGACGTGGGTAGAGACACTGAAGCTTTCTTT.